A single TCR beta chain is shown here with its context. Its target is unknown. This sample stems from a study of T cells in Graves' hyperthyroidism and ophthalmopathy. Active moderate-to-severe ophthalmopathy, Clinical Activity Score at least 3, NOSPECS at least 4, under 3 months' duration. A patient was excluded if there was uncontrolled infection, other autoimmune disease, pregnancy or lactation. From more than 8 ml of fresh peripheral blood, PBMCs were isolated. Findings of the study overall: Blood held most thyroid clonotypes expanded above 0.001 frequency.

The length of the CDR3 is 16 residues. With V trimmed by 6 bases and J by 4 bases, 11 bases remained unmatched. The V gene's germline CDR1 is DFQATT and CDR2 SNEGSKA (reference sequence). RNA transcripts provided the source from which TCR beta CDR3 regions were amplified. The TCR CDR3 was amplified in a first-round RT-PCR using the HTBI primer set. MiXCR, run by TCRdb on the multiplex PCR reads, gives a single entry per CDR3 protein. This sample has 500,000 to 650,000 distinct CDR3 sequences, with just under 20% found just once. The clonotype originates from a man between 35 and 55 years old with Graves' ophthalmopathy. The sample consisted of blood. The rearrangement uses TRBV20-1 and TRBJ2-7; 14 bases line up with TRBD2. CDR3 sequence reads: CSAQPGLAGEGYEQYF. In DNA, the CDR3 is TGCAGTGCCCAACCGGGACTAGCGGGAGAGGGTTACGAGCAGTACTTC.